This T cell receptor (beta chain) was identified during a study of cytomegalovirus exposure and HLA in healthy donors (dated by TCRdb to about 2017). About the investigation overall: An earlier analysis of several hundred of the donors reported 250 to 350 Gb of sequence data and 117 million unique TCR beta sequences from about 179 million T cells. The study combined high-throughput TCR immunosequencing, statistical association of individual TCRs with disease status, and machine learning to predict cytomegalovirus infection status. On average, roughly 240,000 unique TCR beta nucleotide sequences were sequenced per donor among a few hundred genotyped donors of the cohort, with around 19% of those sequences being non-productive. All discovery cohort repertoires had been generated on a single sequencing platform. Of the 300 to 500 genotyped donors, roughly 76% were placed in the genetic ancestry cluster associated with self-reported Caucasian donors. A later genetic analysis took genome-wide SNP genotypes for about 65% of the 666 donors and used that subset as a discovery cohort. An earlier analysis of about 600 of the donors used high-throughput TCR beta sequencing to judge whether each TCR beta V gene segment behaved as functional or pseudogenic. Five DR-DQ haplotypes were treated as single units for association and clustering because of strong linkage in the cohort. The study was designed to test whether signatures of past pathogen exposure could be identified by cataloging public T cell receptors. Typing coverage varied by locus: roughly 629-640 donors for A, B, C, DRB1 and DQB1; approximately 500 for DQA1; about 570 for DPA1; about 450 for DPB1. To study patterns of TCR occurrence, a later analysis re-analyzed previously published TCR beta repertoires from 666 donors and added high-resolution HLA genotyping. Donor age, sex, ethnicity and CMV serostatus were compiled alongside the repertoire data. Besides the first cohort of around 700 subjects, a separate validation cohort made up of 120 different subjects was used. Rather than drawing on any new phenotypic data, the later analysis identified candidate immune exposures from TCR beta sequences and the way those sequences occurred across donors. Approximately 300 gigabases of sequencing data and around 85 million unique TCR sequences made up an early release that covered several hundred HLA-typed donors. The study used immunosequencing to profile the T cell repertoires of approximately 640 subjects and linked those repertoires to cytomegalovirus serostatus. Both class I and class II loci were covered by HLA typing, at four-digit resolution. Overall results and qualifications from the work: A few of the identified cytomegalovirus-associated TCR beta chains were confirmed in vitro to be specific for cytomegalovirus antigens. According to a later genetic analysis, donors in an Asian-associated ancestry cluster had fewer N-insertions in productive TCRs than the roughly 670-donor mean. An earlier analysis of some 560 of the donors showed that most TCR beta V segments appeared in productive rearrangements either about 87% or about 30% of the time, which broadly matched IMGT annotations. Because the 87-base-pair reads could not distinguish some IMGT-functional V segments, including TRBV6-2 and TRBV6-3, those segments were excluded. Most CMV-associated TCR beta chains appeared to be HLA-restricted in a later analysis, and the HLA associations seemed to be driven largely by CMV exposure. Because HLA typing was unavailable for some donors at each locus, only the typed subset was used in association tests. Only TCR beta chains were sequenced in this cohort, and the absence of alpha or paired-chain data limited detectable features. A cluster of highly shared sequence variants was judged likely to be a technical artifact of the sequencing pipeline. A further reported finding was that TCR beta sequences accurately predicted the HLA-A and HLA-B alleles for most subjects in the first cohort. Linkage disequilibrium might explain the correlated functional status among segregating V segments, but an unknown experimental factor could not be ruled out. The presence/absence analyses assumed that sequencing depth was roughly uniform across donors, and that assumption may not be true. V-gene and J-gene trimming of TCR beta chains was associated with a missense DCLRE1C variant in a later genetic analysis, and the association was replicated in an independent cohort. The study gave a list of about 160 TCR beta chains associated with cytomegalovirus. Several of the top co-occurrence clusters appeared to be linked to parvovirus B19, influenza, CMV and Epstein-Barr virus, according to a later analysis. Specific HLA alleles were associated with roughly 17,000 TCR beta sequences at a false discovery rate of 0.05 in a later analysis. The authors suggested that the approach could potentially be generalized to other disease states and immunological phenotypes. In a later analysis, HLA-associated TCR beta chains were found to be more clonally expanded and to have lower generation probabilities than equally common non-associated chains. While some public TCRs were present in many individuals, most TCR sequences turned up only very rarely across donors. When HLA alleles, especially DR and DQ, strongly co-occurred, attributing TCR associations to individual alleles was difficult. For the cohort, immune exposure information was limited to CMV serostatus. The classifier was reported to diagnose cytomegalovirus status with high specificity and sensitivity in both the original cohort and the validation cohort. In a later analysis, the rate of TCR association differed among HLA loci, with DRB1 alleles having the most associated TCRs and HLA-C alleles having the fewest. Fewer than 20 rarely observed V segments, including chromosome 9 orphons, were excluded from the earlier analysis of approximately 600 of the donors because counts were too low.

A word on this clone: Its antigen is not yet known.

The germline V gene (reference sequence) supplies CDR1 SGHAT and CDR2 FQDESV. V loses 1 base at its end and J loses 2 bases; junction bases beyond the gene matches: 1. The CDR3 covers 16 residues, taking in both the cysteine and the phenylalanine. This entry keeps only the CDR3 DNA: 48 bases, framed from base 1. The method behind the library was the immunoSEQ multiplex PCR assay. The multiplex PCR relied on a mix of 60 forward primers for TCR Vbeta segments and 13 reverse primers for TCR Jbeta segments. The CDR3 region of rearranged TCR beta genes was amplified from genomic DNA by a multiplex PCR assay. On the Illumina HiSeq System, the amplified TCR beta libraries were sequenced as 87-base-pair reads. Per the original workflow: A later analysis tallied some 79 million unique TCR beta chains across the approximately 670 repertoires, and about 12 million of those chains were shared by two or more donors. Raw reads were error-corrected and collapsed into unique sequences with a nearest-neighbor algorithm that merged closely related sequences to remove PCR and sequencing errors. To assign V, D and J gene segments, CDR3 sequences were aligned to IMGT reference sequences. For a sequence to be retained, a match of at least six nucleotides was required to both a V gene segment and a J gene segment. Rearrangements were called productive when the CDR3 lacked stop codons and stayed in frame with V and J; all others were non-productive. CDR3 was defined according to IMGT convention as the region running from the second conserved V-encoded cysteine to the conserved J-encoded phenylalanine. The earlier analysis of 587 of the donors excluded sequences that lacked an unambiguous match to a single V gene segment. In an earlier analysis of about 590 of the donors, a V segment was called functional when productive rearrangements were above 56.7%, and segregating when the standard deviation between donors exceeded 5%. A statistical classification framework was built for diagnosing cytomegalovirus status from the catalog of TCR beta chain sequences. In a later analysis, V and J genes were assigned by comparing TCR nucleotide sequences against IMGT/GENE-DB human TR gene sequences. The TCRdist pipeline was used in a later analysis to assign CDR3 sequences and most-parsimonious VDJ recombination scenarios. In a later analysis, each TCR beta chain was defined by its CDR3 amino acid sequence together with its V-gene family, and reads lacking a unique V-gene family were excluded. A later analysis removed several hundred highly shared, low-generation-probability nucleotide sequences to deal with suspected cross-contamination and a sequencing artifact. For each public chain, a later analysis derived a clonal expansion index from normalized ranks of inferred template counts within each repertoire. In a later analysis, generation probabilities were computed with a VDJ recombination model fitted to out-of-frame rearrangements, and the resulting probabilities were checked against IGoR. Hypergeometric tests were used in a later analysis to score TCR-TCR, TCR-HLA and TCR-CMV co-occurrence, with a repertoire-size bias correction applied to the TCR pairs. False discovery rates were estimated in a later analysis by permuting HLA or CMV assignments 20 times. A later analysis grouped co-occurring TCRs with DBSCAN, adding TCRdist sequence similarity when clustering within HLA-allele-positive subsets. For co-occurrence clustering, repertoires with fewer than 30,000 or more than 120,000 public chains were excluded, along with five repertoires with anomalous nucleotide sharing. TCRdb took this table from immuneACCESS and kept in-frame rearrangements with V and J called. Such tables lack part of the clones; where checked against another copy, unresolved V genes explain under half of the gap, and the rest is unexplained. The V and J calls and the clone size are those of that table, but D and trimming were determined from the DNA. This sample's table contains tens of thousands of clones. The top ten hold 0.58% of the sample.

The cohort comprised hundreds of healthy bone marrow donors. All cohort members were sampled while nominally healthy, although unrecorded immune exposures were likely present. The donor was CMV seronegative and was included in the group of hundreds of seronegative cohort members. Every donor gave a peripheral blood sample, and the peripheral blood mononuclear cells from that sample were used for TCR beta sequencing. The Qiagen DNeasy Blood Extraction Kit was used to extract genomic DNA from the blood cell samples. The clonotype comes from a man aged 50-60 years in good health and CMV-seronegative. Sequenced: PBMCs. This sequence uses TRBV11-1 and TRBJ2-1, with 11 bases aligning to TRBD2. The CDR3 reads CASSLVLAGAYNEQFF. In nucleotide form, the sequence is TGTGCCAGCAGCTTAGTACTAGCGGGGGCCTACAATGAGCAGTTCTTC.